Listed below are T cell receptor beta chains from one sample, sequenced in a study of shared T cell receptors in the human thymus. The assay was immunoSEQ multiplex PCR, and TCRdb's table has in-frame clones only and misses some. This sample carries hundreds of thousands of clones, 70% to 90% of them seen once, and the ten largest clones take 0.0094%. Separately, the same data were catalogued under a study of human thymus T cells.

Sequencing used thymocytes. Receptor source: a boy under two years old with a congenital heart defect. Both conserved end residues are trimmed from each CDR3. Fields, in order: J gene, V gene, D gene, CDR3 protein. The D gene is left open where the match is weak.

TRBJ1-2,TRBV28,TRBD1,ASSTPDRGPSANYGYT
TRBJ2-2,TRBV28,-,AAYSEGTPNPPGELF
TRBJ2-7,TRBV5-5,TRBD1,ASSPQGVPYEQY
TRBJ1-1,TRBV10-1,TRBD1,ASSMTGTGEAF
TRBJ2-7,TRBV10-3,TRBD2,AISGGTSGRSRYEQY
TRBJ1-5,TRBV28,-,ASSLGGESNQPQH
TRBJ1-1,TRBV6-5,TRBD1,ASTARQGGTEAF
TRBJ2-7,TRBV11-2,-,ASSLDGGAHEQY
TRBJ1-2,TRBV6-1,-,ASSENPYRNYGYT
TRBJ2-7,TRBV4-1,-,ASSQESTRIDYEQY
TRBJ2-3,TRBV12-5,TRBD1,ASGNRDRTFTDTQY
TRBJ1-5,TRBV6-6,TRBD1,ASNLPDRSHLLQH
TRBJ2-1,TRBV5-6,-,ASSFDQGGDKVQF
TRBJ1-1,TRBV7-2,-,ASSTTPEGPRSYAEAF
TRBJ1-2,TRBV27,-,ASSRTGTPVGYGYT
TRBJ2-4,TRBV5-6,-,ASSLVGSKNIQY
TRBJ2-1,TRBV28,-,ATSGGHEQF
TRBJ1-2,TRBV5-1,-,ASSLGQANPPYGYT
TRBJ1-6,TRBV5-4,TRBD1,ASSLEDRGQKGSYNSPLH
TRBJ1-2,TRBV7-8,TRBD1,ASSLAIGQGAWGYT
TRBJ2-7,TRBV5-1,-,ASSFTGGVRGKQY
TRBJ2-1,TRBV4-3,-,ASSQEEAVSSYNEQF
TRBJ1-1,TRBV7-9,-,ASRMEGTTAF
TRBJ2-1,TRBV2,TRBD2,ASHEVSGRPSSYNEQF
TRBJ2-2,TRBV29-1,TRBD1,SVLTGGDTKNTGELF
TRBJ1-5,TRBV18,-,ASSQNSATKVDQPQH
TRBJ2-6,TRBV18,TRBD1,ASSPQTGGISGANVLT
TRBJ1-2,TRBV11-2,-,ASSLGGTNYGYT